This T cell receptor (beta chain) was identified in a study of control samples from healthy donors and cancer patients. Libraries were prepared by immunoSEQ multiplex PCR; TCRdb keeps only in-frame clonotypes and omits some of them. This sample has around 150,000 clones, with 85% to 90% found just once. CDR3 length equals 15 residues. V lost 7 bases, J lost 6 bases, and 10 bases stayed unmatched. CDR1 and CDR2 (germline): MDHEN, SYDVKM. What was sequenced was blood. The gene calls are TRBV28 and TRBJ2-1; 9 nucleotides match TRBD2. The TCR was taken from a man between 18 and 29 years old in good health. The DNA of the CDR3 is TGTGCCAGCATCGCTGGACTAGCGACCCCCAATGAGCAGTTCTTC. Its translation: CASIAGLATPNEQFF.